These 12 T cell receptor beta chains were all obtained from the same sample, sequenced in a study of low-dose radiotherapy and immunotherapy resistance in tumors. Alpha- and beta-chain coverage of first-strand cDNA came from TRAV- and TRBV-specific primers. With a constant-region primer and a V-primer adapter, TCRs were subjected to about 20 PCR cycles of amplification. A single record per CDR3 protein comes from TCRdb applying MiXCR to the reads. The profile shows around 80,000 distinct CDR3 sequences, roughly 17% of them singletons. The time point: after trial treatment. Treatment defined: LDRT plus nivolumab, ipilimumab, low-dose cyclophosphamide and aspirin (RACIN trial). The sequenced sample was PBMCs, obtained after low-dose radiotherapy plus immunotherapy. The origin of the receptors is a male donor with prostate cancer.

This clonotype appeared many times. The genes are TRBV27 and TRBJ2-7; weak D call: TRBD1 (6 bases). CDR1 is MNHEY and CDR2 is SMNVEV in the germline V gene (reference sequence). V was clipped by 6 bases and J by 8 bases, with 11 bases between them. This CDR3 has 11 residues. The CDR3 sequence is CASSSGVKQYF. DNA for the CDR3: TGTGCCAGCAGCTCAGGGGTGAAGCAGTACTTC.

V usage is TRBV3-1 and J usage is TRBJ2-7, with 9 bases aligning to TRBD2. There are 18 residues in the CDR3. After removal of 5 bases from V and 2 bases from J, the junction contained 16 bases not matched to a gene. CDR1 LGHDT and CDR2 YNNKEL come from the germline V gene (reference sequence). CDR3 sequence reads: CASSTRTGGRASTYEQYF. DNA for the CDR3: TGTGCCAGCAGCACCCGCACGGGCGGGAGGGCATCAACCTACGAGCAGTACTTC.

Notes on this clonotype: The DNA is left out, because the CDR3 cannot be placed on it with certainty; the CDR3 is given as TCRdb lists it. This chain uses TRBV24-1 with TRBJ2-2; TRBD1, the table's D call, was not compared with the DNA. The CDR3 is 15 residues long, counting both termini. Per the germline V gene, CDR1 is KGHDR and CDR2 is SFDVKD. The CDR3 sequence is CATSQNTGELFFFFF.

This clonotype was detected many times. The CDR3 region has the DNA TGTGCCAGCAGTGAATTTGGGCCTACAGTGGGGGAAAAACTGTTTTTT. Protein: CASSEFGPTVGEKLFF. The chain is built from TRBV2 and TRBJ1-4; D not resolved. V gave up 2 bases and J gave up 8 bases, with 18 bases separating them. Germline values: CDR1 SNHLY, CDR2 FYNNEI. This CDR3 has 16 residues. The whole variable domain, remainder taken from reference TRBV2 and TRBJ1-4, is EPEVTQTPSHQVTQMGQEVILRCVPISNHLYFYWYRQILGQKVEFLVSFYNNEISEKSEIFDDQFSVERPDGSNFTLKIRSTKLEDSAMYFCASSEFGPTVGEKLFFGSGTQLSVL.

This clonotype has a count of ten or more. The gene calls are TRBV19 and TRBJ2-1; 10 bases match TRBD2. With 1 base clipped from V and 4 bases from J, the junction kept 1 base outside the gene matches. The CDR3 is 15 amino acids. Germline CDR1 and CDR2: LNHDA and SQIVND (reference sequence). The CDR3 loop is CASSIGTSGYNEQFF. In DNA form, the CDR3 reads TGTGCCAGTAGTATAGGGACTAGCGGTTACAATGAGCAGTTCTTC.

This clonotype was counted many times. The CDR3 DNA follows: TGTGCCAGCAGCTTAGGGCAGCGGGACGAGCAGTACTTC. This sequence encodes CASSLGQRDEQYF. V gene TRBV7-6 combines with J gene TRBJ2-7; D is possibly TRBD2 (6 bases). V lost 1 base to trimming and J lost 5 bases, with 9 bases between them. CDR3 length: 13 amino acids. CDR1 is SGHVS and CDR2 is FNYEAQ in the germline V gene.

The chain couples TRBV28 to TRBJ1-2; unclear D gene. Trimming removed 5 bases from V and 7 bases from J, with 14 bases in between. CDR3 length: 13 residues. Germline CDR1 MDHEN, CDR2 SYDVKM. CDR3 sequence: CASSPPARGGYTF. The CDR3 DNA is TGTGCCAGCAGTCCCCCCGCCCGAGGTGGCTACACCTTC.

Written as DNA, the CDR3 is TGTGCCAGCAGTTCGAGGGGGGGGAGTTCCACTGAAGCTTTCTTT. Amino acid sequence: CASSSRGGSSTEAFF. This sequence joins TRBV28 and TRBJ1-1; possibly TRBD1 for D (6 bases). The V and J ends lost 4 bases and 4 bases respectively, with 16 bases between them. The V gene's germline CDR1 is MDHEN and CDR2 SYDVKM. The CDR3 loop spans 15 amino acids.

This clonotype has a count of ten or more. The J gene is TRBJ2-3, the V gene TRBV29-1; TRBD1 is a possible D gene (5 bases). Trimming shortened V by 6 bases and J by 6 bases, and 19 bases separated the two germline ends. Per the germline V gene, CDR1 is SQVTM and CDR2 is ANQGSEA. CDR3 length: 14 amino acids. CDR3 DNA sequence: TGCAGCGTGCGGTCGGCAGGGTCAGGGGATACGCAGTATTTT. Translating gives CSVRSAGSGDTQYF.

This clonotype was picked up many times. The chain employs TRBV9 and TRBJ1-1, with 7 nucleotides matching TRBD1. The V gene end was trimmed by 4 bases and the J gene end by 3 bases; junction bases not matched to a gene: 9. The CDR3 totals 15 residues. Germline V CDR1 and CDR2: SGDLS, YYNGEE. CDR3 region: CASSLLQGRYTEAFF. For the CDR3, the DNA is TGTGCCAGCAGCTTACTACAGGGGCGGTACACTGAAGCTTTCTTT.

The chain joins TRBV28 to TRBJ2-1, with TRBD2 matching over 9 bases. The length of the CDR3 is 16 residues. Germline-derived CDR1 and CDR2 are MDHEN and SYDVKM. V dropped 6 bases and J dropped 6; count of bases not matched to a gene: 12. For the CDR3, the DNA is TGTGCCAGCAGCAAGTTGTTAGCGGGAGTCCTCAATGAGCAGTTCTTC. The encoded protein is CASSKLLAGVLNEQFF.

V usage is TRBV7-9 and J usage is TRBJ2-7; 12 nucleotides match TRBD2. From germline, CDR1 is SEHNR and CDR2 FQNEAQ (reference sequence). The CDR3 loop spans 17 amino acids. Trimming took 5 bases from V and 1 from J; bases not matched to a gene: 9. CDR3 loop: CASSGLAGRVKSYEQYF. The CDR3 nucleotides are TGTGCCAGCAGCGGACTAGCGGGGAGGGTGAAGTCCTACGAGCAGTACTTC.